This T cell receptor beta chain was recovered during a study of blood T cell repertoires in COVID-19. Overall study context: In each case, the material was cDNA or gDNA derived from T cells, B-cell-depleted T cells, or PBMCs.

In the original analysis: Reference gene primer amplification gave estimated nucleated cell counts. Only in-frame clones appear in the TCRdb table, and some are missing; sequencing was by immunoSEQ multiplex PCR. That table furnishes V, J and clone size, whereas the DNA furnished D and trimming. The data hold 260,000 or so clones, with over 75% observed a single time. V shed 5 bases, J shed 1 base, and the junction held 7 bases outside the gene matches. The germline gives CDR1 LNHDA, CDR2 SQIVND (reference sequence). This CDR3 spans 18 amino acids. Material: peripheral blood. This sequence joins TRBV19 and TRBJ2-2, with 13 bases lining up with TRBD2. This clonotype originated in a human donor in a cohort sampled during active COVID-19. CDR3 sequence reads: CASSPLRTSGGNTGELFF. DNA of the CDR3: TGTGCCAGTAGTCCCCTTAGGACTAGCGGGGGGAACACCGGGGAGCTGTTTTTT.